One sample yielded the 25 T cell receptor beta chains listed below, sequenced in a study of shared clonotypes between healthy human individuals. Naive CD8 cells, CD45RO-negative and positively selected for CCR7, excluded terminally differentiated effector memory CD45RA+ cells. Measured with immunoSEQ multiplex PCR; TCRdb has only the in-frame clones, and not every one. This sample carries approximately 840,000 clones, 90% to 98% of them seen once, and the ten largest clones take about 0.22%. Sequences were obtained from naive CD8+ T cells sorted from blood. Source of these receptors: a man aged 25 to 40 in good health.

V is TRBV2 and J is TRBJ2-3; D might be TRBD2 (6 bases). V lost 2 bases and J lost 6, with 12 bases in between. This CDR3 spans 14 amino acids. The germline CDR1 and CDR2 sequences are SNHLY and FYNNEI. The CDR3 reads CASSEWRGGDTQYF. The DNA of the CDR3 is TGTGCCAGCAGTGAATGGAGGGGAGGCGATACGCAGTATTTT.

The rearrangement links TRBV25-1 to TRBJ1-2; TRBD1 might be the D (5 bases). V lost 2 bases and J lost 4, with 20 bases in between. The CDR3 is 17 amino acids. Germline lookup yields CDR1 MGHDK and CDR2 SYGVNS. The CDR3 region is CASSEDPPRGPVYGYTF. DNA for the CDR3: TGTGCCAGCAGTGAAGACCCGCCTAGGGGTCCGGTCTATGGCTACACCTTC.

Here the CDR3 DNA reads TGTGCCAGCAGCGTTTCAGGGTCGAGGGAGGTGGCCAAAAACATTCAGTACTTC. Translating it yields CASSVSGSREVAKNIQYF. This chain connects TRBV9 to TRBJ2-4; D may be TRBD2 (6 bases). The ends were cut back, 2 bases at V and 1 base at J, with 19 bases in the middle. This CDR3 spans 18 amino acids. In germline, CDR1 is SGDLS, CDR2 YYNGEE.

The chain uses TRBV19 and TRBJ2-7, with D tentatively TRBD2 (6 bases). The CDR3 spans 13 residues. Germline V CDR1 and CDR2: LNHDA, SQIVND (reference sequence). Trimming took 6 bases from V and 6 from J, leaving 15 bases between them. CDR3 residues: CASRLNQEGEQYF. The CDR3 nucleotides are TGTGCCAGTAGACTAAATCAGGAGGGCGAGCAGTACTTC.

This chain connects TRBV7-2 to TRBJ2-7; no clear D. The germline V and J ends were trimmed by 5 bases and 7 bases, with 12 bases remaining between them. The length of the CDR3 is 12 residues. Germline V gene lookup returns CDR1 SGHTA and CDR2 FQGNSA. CDR3 sequence (DNA): TGTGCCAGCAGCCTTTCGAATTGGGAGCAGTACTTC. Its protein is CASSLSNWEQYF.

The rearrangement joins TRBV25-1 to TRBJ1-2; no firm D call. V lost 5 bases to trimming and J lost 10 bases, with 17 bases between them. The CDR3 extends over 13 amino acids. Germline V CDR1 and CDR2: MGHDK, SYGVNS. Written as DNA, the CDR3 is TGTGCCAGCAGTTCCCGGGAGAAATCGACCTACACCTTC. It codes for CASSSREKSTYTF.

This chain connects TRBV28 to TRBJ1-1; possible D gene TRBD1, 5 bases. The CDR3 is 13 amino acids. In germline, CDR1 is MDHEN, CDR2 SYDVKM. Deletions cut 6 bases from V and 8 bases from J, with 16 bases between. The CDR3 DNA sequence: TGTGCCAGCAGCCCTCCTTTTGGGGGGGAAGCTTTCTTT. This sequence encodes CASSPPFGGEAFF.

This chain joins TRBV7-9 and TRBJ2-7; D is possibly TRBD1 (5 bases). Trimming pared 2 bases from V and 0 bases from J, leaving 8 bases between. CDR3 size: 14 residues. In germline, CDR1 is SEHNR, CDR2 FQNEAQ (reference sequence). The CDR3 sequence is CASSLQDTSYEQYF. CDR3 DNA sequence: TGTGCCAGCAGCTTACAGGACACCTCCTACGAGCAGTACTTC.

The chain uses TRBV19 and TRBJ2-1; no clear D gene. The germline V and J ends were trimmed by 5 bases and 1 base, with 6 bases remaining between them. The CDR3 consists of 13 residues. CDR1 is LNHDA, CDR2 SQIVND, per germline (reference sequence). CDR3 nucleotides: TGTGCCAGTAGTTCAATATCCTACAATGAGCAGTTCTTC. This encodes CASSSISYNEQFF.

The rearrangement joins TRBV4-1 to TRBJ2-1; D not resolved. Germline V lookup: CDR1 MGHRA, CDR2 YSYEKL. CDR3 length: 15 amino acids. Trimming left V 1 base short and J 2 bases short, with 9 bases between. CDR3 sequence (DNA): TGCGCCAGCAGCCAAGCTTCCATACCCTACAATGAGCAGTTCTTC. Protein product: CASSQASIPYNEQFF.

The J gene is TRBJ2-7, the V gene TRBV6-5, with 8 bases aligning to TRBD2. The V gene's germline CDR1 is MNHEY and CDR2 SVGAGI. The length of the CDR3 is 16 residues. Losses at the gene ends were 0 bases for V and 2 bases for J; bases not matched to a gene: 6. The CDR3 DNA sequence: TGTGCCAGCAGTTACTCACCCGGGACTAGTGCCTACGAGCAGTACTTC. Its protein product is CASSYSPGTSAYEQYF.

The V gene is TRBV9, the J gene TRBJ2-7, with a tentative D call TRBD2 (5 bases). The germline V gene has CDR1 SGDLS and CDR2 YYNGEE. This CDR3 has 19 amino acids. Trimming stripped 0 bases from V and 4 bases from J, with 26 bases between. CDR3 nucleotides: TGTGCCAGCAGCGTAGGTCGTGGGAACGGGGTTTCCGGAGTTTACGAGCAGTACTTC. Translated: CASSVGRGNGVSGVYEQYF.

The rearrangement uses TRBV14 and TRBJ1-4; D gene uncertain. This CDR3 region has 15 residues. V dropped 2 bases and J dropped 5 bases, with 12 bases sitting between them. Germline lookup yields CDR1 SGHDN and CDR2 FVKESK. The CDR3 protein is CASSQTRPMNEKLFF. The CDR3 nucleotides are TGTGCCAGCAGCCAAACGCGGCCGATGAATGAAAAACTGTTTTTT. Filled out from reference TRBV14 and TRBJ1-4, the complete variable domain reads EAGVTQFPSHSVIEKGQTVTLRCDPISGHDNLYWYRRVMGKEIKFLLHFVKESKQDESGMPNNRFLAERTGGTYSTLKVQPAELEDSGVYFCASSQTRPMNEKLFFGSGTQLSVL.

The chain has TRBV27 and TRBJ2-7, with TRBD1 matching over 9 bases. Unmatched junction bases numbered 7, after V lost 4 bases and J lost 3 bases. CDR1 MNHEY and CDR2 SMNVEV come from the germline V gene (reference sequence). The CDR3 is 15 amino acids. The DNA of the CDR3 is TGTGCCAGCAGTTGGGGACAGGGTGGGAACTACGAGCAGTACTTC. It specifies CASSWGQGGNYEQYF.

Only one count was recorded for this clone. The V call is TRBV4-1, the J call TRBJ2-7; D is ambiguous. This CDR3 contains 13 residues. With 5 bases removed from V and 1 base from J, the gap between germline ends came to 9 bases. Germline CDR1 and CDR2: MGHRA and YSYEKL. The CDR3 is CASSFVSSYEQYF. The CDR3 coding sequence is TGCGCCAGCAGCTTCGTCAGTTCCTACGAGCAGTACTTC.

The chain employs TRBV29-1 and TRBJ2-7, with D possibly matching TRBD2 (6 bases). CDR1 SQVTM and CDR2 ANQGSEA come from the germline V gene. The CDR3 loop spans 12 amino acids. The CDR3, as DNA: TGCATCCGGGGCGGGAAGGCCTACGAGCAGTACTTC. This codes for CIRGGKAYEQYF.

This chain uses TRBV6-5 with TRBJ2-3, with D perhaps TRBD2 (6 bases). CDR1 is MNHEY, CDR2 SVGAGI, per germline. This CDR3 contains 14 residues. V lost 10 bases, J lost 2 bases, and 16 bases lay in between. The CDR3 DNA sequence: TGTGCCACCGGGGACTCCCTATTCACAGATACGCAGTATTTT. This gives the protein CATGDSLFTDTQYF.

The chain couples TRBV7-9 to TRBJ1-1, with 8 bases fitting TRBD1. CDR1 SEHNR and CDR2 FQNEAQ come from the germline V gene (reference sequence). The CDR3 extends over 13 amino acids. The trim removed 5 bases at V and 7 bases at J, leaving 6 bases unmatched. In nucleotides, the CDR3 is TGTGCCAGCAGCCCCAGGACAGGGAATGAAGCTTTCTTT. Protein sequence: CASSPRTGNEAFF.

The gene calls are TRBV27 and TRBJ2-4, with 8 nucleotides matching TRBD2. Per the germline V gene, CDR1 is MNHEY and CDR2 is SMNVEV (reference sequence). With V trimmed by 1 base and J by 0 bases, 2 bases remained unmatched. The length of the CDR3 is 16 residues. Here the CDR3 reads CASSLYRGGAKNIQYF. CDR3 sequence (DNA): TGTGCCAGCAGTTTATATCGGGGGGGAGCCAAAAACATTCAGTACTTC.

The J gene is TRBJ2-7, the V gene TRBV15, with TRBD2 matching 12 bases. The germline CDR1 and CDR2 sequences are LNHNV and YYDKDF (reference sequence). V was pared by 1 base and J by 3 bases, with 10 bases of the junction left unmatched. This CDR3 is 18 amino acids long. The CDR3 is CATSRGGERTSGDYEQYF. Written as DNA, the CDR3 is TGTGCCACCAGCAGAGGAGGGGAGCGGACTAGCGGGGACTACGAGCAGTACTTC.

The V and J genes are TRBV28 and TRBJ2-7; 9 bases match TRBD2. The CDR3 contains 15 residues. V lost 3 bases to trimming and J lost 5 bases; unmatched junction nucleotides: 8. CDR1 and CDR2 (germline): MDHEN, SYDVKM. CDR3 loop: CASSLMQGLANEQYF. The CDR3 coding sequence is TGTGCCAGCAGTTTGATGCAGGGACTAGCAAACGAGCAGTACTTC.

The rearrangement joins TRBV7-2 to TRBJ2-7, with TRBD2 matching over 9 bases. Trimming cost V 3 bases and J 4 bases; bases outside gene matches: 7. This CDR3 is built from 15 residues. Per germline, CDR1 SGHTA and CDR2 FQGNSA. This chain's CDR3 is CASSFLTSGTYEQYF. CDR3 bases: TGTGCCAGCAGCTTCTTGACTAGCGGAACTTACGAGCAGTACTTC. Complete variable domain (other parts from reference TRBV7-2 and TRBJ2-7): GAGVSQSPSNKVTEKGKDVELRCDPISGHTALYWYRQSLGQGLEFLIYFQGNSAPDKSGLPSDRFSAERTGGSVSTLTIQRTQQEDSAVYLCASSFLTSGTYEQYFGPGTRLTVT.

The J gene is TRBJ2-1, the V gene TRBV5-5; the match to TRBD2 covers 13 bases. Looked up from germline, CDR1 is SGHKS and CDR2 is YYEKEE (reference sequence). V was pared by 0 bases and J by 9 bases, with 9 bases of the junction left unmatched. The CDR3 is 17 amino acids. CDR3 DNA sequence: TGTGCCAGCAGCTTGGCTACTAGCGGGAGGGCCGTTCGTGAGCAGTTCTTC. Its translation: CASSLATSGRAVREQFF. Combining the CDR3 with reference TRBV5-5 and TRBJ2-1 gives the whole variable domain DAGVTQSPTHLIKTRGQQVTLRCSPISGHKSVSWYQQVLGQGPQFIFQYYEKEERGRGNFPDRFSARQFPNYSSELNVNALLLGDSALYLCASSLATSGRAVREQFFGPGTRLTVL.

The chain carries TRBV11-2 and TRBJ2-7; maybe TRBD2 (6 bases). This CDR3 is 14 amino acids long. Germline V lookup: CDR1 SGHAT, CDR2 FQNNGV. Between the trimmed V and J ends, which lost 2 bases and 3 bases, there was a span of 11 bases. Here the CDR3 DNA reads TGTGCCAGCAGCTTAATCGTTAGCGGCTACGAGCAGTACTTC. Its protein is CASSLIVSGYEQYF.

The chain employs TRBV4-3 and TRBJ2-6; 16 bases are a match to TRBD2. The CDR3 covers 21 residues. CDR1 is LGHNA, CDR2 YSLEER, per germline. Trimming cost V 0 bases and J 4 bases; bases outside gene matches: 9. CDR3 nucleotide sequence: TGCGCCAGCAGCCAAGATCGGGGACTAGCGGGAGGGCCTATGGGGGCCAACGTCCTGACTTTC. It is translated as CASSQDRGLAGGPMGANVLTF.